The table lists the clone carrying this T cell receptor (beta chain) with a count of one. The target antigen is unknown. The data belong to a study of cytomegalovirus exposure and HLA in healthy donors. Losses at the gene ends were 0 bases for V and 5 bases for J; bases not matched to a gene: 11. Germline V CDR1 and CDR2: KGHSH, LQKENI. The CDR3 loop spans 17 amino acids. Findings of the study overall: A cluster of highly shared sequence variants was likely a sequencing artifact.

The primer mix had 60 Vbeta and 13 Jbeta primers. Generated by immunoSEQ multiplex PCR, the TCRdb table keeps only in-frame clones and is missing some. The top ten hold around 14% of the sample, which has about 140,000 clones, roughly 76% seen once. The chain links TRBV18 to TRBJ2-3, with 7 nucleotides matching TRBD2. Sequenced sample: PBMCs. This sequence originates from a human donor in good health. For the CDR3, the DNA is TGTGCCAGCTCACCACCTTGGGGCGGGAGAAAGGAAGATACGCAGTATTTT. Translation gives CASSPPWGGRKEDTQYF.